What follows describes a single T cell receptor beta chain. The sample originates from a study of breast tumors, draining lymph nodes, adjacent tissues. V lost 3 bases and J lost 7, with 11 bases in between. This CDR3 is 14 amino acids long. Germline lookup yields CDR1 SGDLS and CDR2 YYNGEE. Axillary draining lymph nodes of breast cancer patients supplied the node samples. TCRdb redid the calling of the multiplex PCR reads with MiXCR, one entry per CDR3 protein. In the table there are about 180,000 distinct CDR3 sequences, about 34% of which are singletons. The chain recombines TRBV9 with TRBJ1-6, with D maybe TRBD1 (5 bases). Sequencing was done on a sample of axillary lymph node tissue. This TCR was recovered from a female donor with breast cancer. Some clones in this sample may be carry-over from other donors' samples. Here the CDR3 DNA reads TGTGCCAGCAGCGCAGTTGGGGACAATTCACCCCTCCACTTT. Its translation: CASSAVGDNSPLHF.